The entry below gives a single T cell receptor beta chain sequence along with its context. This clonotype showed up many times. Its binding antigen is unknown. Within one base of it there is no much larger clone, and no base qualities were kept. From a lookup of the germline V gene (reference sequence), CDR1 and CDR2 are MNHEY and SMNVEV. V is cut by 8 bases and J by 0 bases, and the space between the germline ends is 10 bases. The CDR3 starts with the cysteine, ends with the phenylalanine, and has 13 residues. This entry keeps only the CDR3 DNA: 39 bases, framed from base 1. This sample is part of a study of spatial heterogeneity in lung cancer (dated by TCRdb to the late 2010s). About the full investigation: Beta-chain transcripts were consistently detected in greater numbers than alpha-chain transcripts, which likely reflected higher beta-chain transcript abundance. In the raw uncorrected reads, each unique combination of TCR and UMI appeared on average more than ten times. TCR alpha and beta repertoires were quantitatively compared across multiple tumor regions, matched nontumor lung and blood in non-small cell lung cancer. Nonsynonymous mutation counts, determined by whole-exome sequencing of tumor tissue, were related to features of the TCR repertoire. At surgery, both alpha and beta chains were TCR-sequenced in fewer than 250 tumor regions, approximately 64 matched nontumor lung samples and around 50 PBMC samples. The full study reports these points: Ubiquitous expanded tumor TCRs showed up in blood more often at tumor resection than at routine follow-up. Confirming at a functional level the hypothesis that regional TCRs recognize regional mutations was considered to require additional single-cell paired TCR alpha and beta sequencing.

What this sample's time point label stands for: sample taken at primary tumor resection. Samples were obtained from 72 patients with early-stage, untreated non-small cell lung cancer from the lung TRACERx cohort. Whole RNA extracted from tumor and nontumor lung tissue, or from cryopreserved PBMC samples, was used for TCR sequencing without cell sorting. Only patients for whom sufficient RNA was available from at least two tumor regions were selected for TCR sequencing. The library relied on 5' RACE. Sequencing relied on a NextSeq 500. The TCR library protocol attached a unique molecular identifier to each TCR cDNA molecule to allow correction of PCR and sequencing errors. From the authors' description of their analysis: TCR identification, UMI-based error correction and CDR3 extraction were performed with Decombinator tools. Expanded TCRs were defined as those above a frequency of 2 per 1,000, corresponding to the top 1% of the tumor frequency distribution. Renyi diversity was computed with the R vegan package after each repertoire had been subsampled 100 times to 5,000 TCRs. CDR3 similarity networks were built from amino acid triplet string-kernel similarity, connecting CDR3s with pairwise similarity above 0.82. The public reads were reanalyzed by TCRdb: fastp trimming at Q25, MiXCR alignment, in-frame beta chains only. When rows share a CDR3 protein, they turn into one entry using the most common DNA and genes. These V and J calls derive from TCRdb rather than the authors' analysis. Present in this sample are 40,000 or so distinct CDR3 sequences, approximately 7.5% of which were seen just once. Under 30% of the sample rests with the top ten.

The sequencing here drew on PBMCs, taken at surgery. The rearranged segments are TRBV27 and TRBJ1-1, with a weak D call of TRBD1 (5 bases match). The TCR comes from a male donor with early-stage non-small cell lung cancer. Here is the DNA: TGTGCCAGCGGGACCCAATTGAACACTGAAGCTTTCTTT. Its coded protein is CASGTQLNTEAFF.